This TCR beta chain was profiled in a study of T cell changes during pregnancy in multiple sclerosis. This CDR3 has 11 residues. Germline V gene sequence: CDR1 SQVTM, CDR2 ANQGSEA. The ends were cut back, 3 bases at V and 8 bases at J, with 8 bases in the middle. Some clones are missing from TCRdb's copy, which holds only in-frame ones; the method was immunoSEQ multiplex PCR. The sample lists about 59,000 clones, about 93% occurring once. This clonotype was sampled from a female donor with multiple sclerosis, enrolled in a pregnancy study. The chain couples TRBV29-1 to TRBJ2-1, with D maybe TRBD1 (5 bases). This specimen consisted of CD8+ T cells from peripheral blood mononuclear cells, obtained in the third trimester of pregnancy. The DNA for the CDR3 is TGCAGCGTTGAGACAGTACATGAGCAGTTCTTC. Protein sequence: CSVETVHEQFF.